The TCR beta chain under discussion was sequenced for a study of CD8 T cells in Susac syndrome. Sequencing targeted TCR beta in blood CD8+ and CD4+ T cells. Patients with stable or active relapsing-remitting disease, all of them treatment-naive, made up the multiple sclerosis controls. Study observations and caveats: By the study's own acknowledgment, its TCR sequencing and HLA analysis included relatively few individuals.

Reverse transcription used about 0.5 to 1 ug RNA and random hexamers. A multiplex approach, immunoSEQ multiplex PCR, amplified TCR beta CDR3 across 54 Vbeta and 13 Jbeta. TCRdb recomputed calls from the immunoSEQ multiplex PCR reads with MiXCR, one row per CDR3 protein. In the table there are about 300,000 distinct CDR3 sequences, 89% of which are singletons. With respect to this clonotype: The antigen remains unidentified.

Trimming cost V 3 bases and J 3 bases; bases outside gene matches: 13. The CDR3 loop spans 18 amino acids. The chain joins TRBV12-3 or TRBV12-4 to TRBJ2-7, with TRBD1 matching 11 bases. Sequencing used CD8+ T cells from PBMCs. This sequence was found in a human donor with multiple sclerosis. Here the CDR3 DNA reads TGTGCCAGCAGTTTTTGGGGGAGGACCGGGACAGGGGGCTACGAGCAGTACTTC. Its protein is CASSFWGRTGTGGYEQYF.